Shown below are 6 T cell receptor beta chains from a single sample sequenced in a study of STAT5B mutations in CD4+ large granular lymphocyte leukemia. The assay was immunoSEQ multiplex PCR, and TCRdb's table has in-frame clones only and misses some. The repertoire has some 8,200 clones, 89% of them found once; the top ten carry roughly 50%. The sample was PBMCs. The receptors were sampled from a woman in her seventies with CD4+ T-cell large granular lymphocyte leukemia.

The CDR3 sequence: CASSPGLASTDTQYF. The CDR3 region has the DNA TGTGCCAGCAGCCCTGGACTAGCGAGCACAGATACGCAGTATTTT. V gene TRBV5-6 combines with J gene TRBJ2-3; 9 nucleotides align to TRBD2. The CDR3 length is 15 residues. The V and J ends lost 4 bases and 0 bases, in that order; junction bases with no gene match: 3. The germline V gene encodes CDR1 SGHDT and CDR2 YYEEEE.

The table lists this clone with a few counts. The V gene is TRBV5-6, the J gene TRBJ1-1, with a tentative D call TRBD1 (5 bases). V lost 4 bases and J lost 1, with 14 bases in between. This CDR3 region has 15 residues. Germline CDR1 SGHDT, CDR2 YYEEEE. This CDR3 is CASSILQGWNTEAFF. The CDR3 nucleotides are TGTGCCAGCAGCATACTTCAGGGCTGGAACACTGAAGCTTTCTTT.

V is TRBV6-5 and J is TRBJ2-7; tentative D call: TRBD2 (6 bases). Germline lookup yields CDR1 MNHEY and CDR2 SVGAGI. Trimming removed 6 bases from V and 3 bases from J, with 9 bases in between. The CDR3 is 12 residues long. CDR3 DNA sequence: TGTGCCAGCAGGACTAGTATCTACGAGCAGTACTTC. Its protein product is CASRTSIYEQYF.

The chain joins TRBV18 to TRBJ1-1; D is possibly TRBD1 (5 bases). The CDR3 covers 13 residues. The germline V gene encodes CDR1 KGHSH and CDR2 LQKENI. V dropped 3 bases and J dropped 5 bases, with 10 bases sitting between them. The CDR3 region has the DNA TGTGCCAGCTCACCGAAGGAGGGGACTGAAGCTTTCTTT. This sequence encodes CASSPKEGTEAFF.

This clone was found a few times. The chain has TRBV20-1 and TRBJ1-2, with 7 bases fitting TRBD1. The CDR3 has 11 amino acids. The germline V gene encodes CDR1 DFQATT and CDR2 SNEGSKA (reference sequence). V was pared by 5 bases and J by 8 bases, with 5 bases of the junction left unmatched. CDR3: CSAAEGAGYTF. The CDR3 nucleotides are TGCAGTGCTGCTGAGGGGGCAGGCTACACCTTC.

The rearrangement uses TRBV27 and TRBJ1-1; D might be TRBD1 (6 bases). V was trimmed by 7 bases and J by 4 bases, leaving 22 bases between them. The germline gives CDR1 MNHEY, CDR2 SMNVEV (reference sequence). The CDR3 spans 16 residues. The chain's CDR3 is CASTSGQGMGSTEAFF. CDR3 DNA: TGTGCCAGCACTTCCGGGCAGGGGATGGGGAGCACTGAAGCTTTCTTT.